This entry lists 32 T cell receptor beta chains sequenced from one sample in a study of OX40 agonist ivuxolimab in advanced cancers. Assay: immunoSEQ multiplex PCR; the TCRdb copy retains only in-frame clones and omits some. The sample lists roughly 76,000 clones, around 81% seen once, with around 6.4% in the top ten. The specimen was CD4+ or CD8+ T cells sorted from blood, collected in a trial of the OX40 agonist ivuxolimab. These receptors all come from an adult with an advanced solid tumor such as melanoma, head and neck, liver or kidney cancer.

V usage is TRBV2 and J usage is TRBJ2-3, with no clear D. V was cut by 1 base and J by 6 bases, with 17 bases left in between. The germline V gene has CDR1 SNHLY and CDR2 FYNNEI. The CDR3 runs 16 residues. In nucleotides, the CDR3 is TGTGCCAGCAGTGAAGGCTCGGGTTCATGGCGGGATACGCAGTATTTT. It yields the protein CASSEGSGSWRDTQYF.

V and J are TRBV2 and TRBJ2-1; a weak D match, TRBD1 (6 bases). CDR1 and CDR2 (germline): SNHLY, FYNNEI. This CDR3 is built from 14 residues. Trimming removed 7 bases from V and 8 bases from J, with 18 bases in between. The CDR3: CASTLAGVGDEQFF. CDR3 coding DNA: TGTGCCAGCACTTTGGCAGGGGTTGGGGATGAGCAGTTCTTC. The full variable domain, rest sourced from reference TRBV2 and TRBJ2-1, is EPEVTQTPSHQVTQMGQEVILRCVPISNHLYFYWYRQILGQKVEFLVSFYNNEISEKSEIFDDQFSVERPDGSNFTLKIRSTKLEDSAMYFCASTLAGVGDEQFFGPGTRLTVL.

This clone showed up just once. This chain uses TRBV27 with TRBJ2-1, with TRBD2 matching 11 bases. The germline CDR1 and CDR2 sequences are MNHEY and SMNVEV (reference sequence). After removal of 5 bases from V and 7 bases from J, the junction contained 7 bases not matched to a gene. There are 15 residues in the CDR3. CDR3 in amino acids: CASSLAGGGLNEQFF. The CDR3 nucleotides are TGTGCCAGCAGTCTAGCGGGAGGTGGGTTGAATGAGCAGTTCTTC.

This chain links TRBV15 with TRBJ2-7, with 9 positions matching TRBD1. Per the germline V gene, CDR1 is LNHNV and CDR2 is YYDKDF (reference sequence). With 0 bases clipped from V and 7 bases from J, the junction kept 10 bases outside the gene matches. The CDR3 sequence is 16 residues long. The CDR3 DNA sequence: TGTGCCACCAGCAGAGATGTGGGACAGGGCTCTGTGGAGCAGTACGTC. This encodes CATSRDVGQGSVEQYV.

This chain uses TRBV11-3 with TRBJ2-1; D is undetermined. Germline CDR1 SGHNT, CDR2 YENEEA. This CDR3 is built from 15 residues. V was clipped by 0 bases and J by 4 bases, with 10 bases between them. As DNA, the CDR3 is TGTGCCAGCAGCTTAGATTCCGGGCATTACAATGAGCAGTTCTTC. It specifies CASSLDSGHYNEQFF. Supplemented by reference TRBV11-3 and TRBJ2-1, the full variable domain reads EAGVVQSPRYKIIEKKQPVAFWCNPISGHNTLYWYLQNLGQGPELLIRYENEEAVDDSQLPKDRFSAERLKGVDSTLKIQPAELGDSAVYLCASSLDSGHYNEQFFGPGTRLTVL.

The chain is built from TRBV5-1 and TRBJ2-1, with TRBD1 matching over 12 bases. The CDR3 has 14 amino acids. The V segment lost 4 bases and the J segment 8 bases; nucleotides outside the gene matches: 4. Germline CDR1 SGHRS, CDR2 YFSETQ. This CDR3 is CASSPGQGAYEQFF. Written as DNA, the CDR3 is TGCGCCAGCAGCCCGGGACAGGGGGCCTATGAGCAGTTCTTC.

The genes are TRBV5-1 and TRBJ2-7; 8 nucleotides match TRBD1. The trim removed 4 bases at V and 1 base at J, leaving 7 bases unmatched. In germline, CDR1 is SGHRS, CDR2 YFSETQ. CDR3 size: 15 residues. CDR3 region: CASSTRQGKSYEQYF. In DNA form, the CDR3 reads TGCGCCAGCAGCACCCGACAGGGGAAGTCCTACGAGCAGTACTTC.

This clone was picked up one time. The junction departs from germline at one end; a sequencing error may be responsible. V gene TRBV19 combines with J gene TRBJ1-6; a weak D match, TRBD1 (5 bases). The CDR3 is 15 residues long. Germline V gives CDR1 LNHDA, CDR2 SQIVND (reference sequence). In nucleotides, the CDR3 is TGTGCCAGTAGTATAGATGACAGTTATAATTCACTCCTCCACTTT. Protein product: CASSIDDSYNSLLHF.

The chain couples TRBV29-1 to TRBJ1-3; D remains ambiguous. The CDR3 is 14 residues long. Germline CDR1 SQVTM, CDR2 ANQGSEA. Deletions cut 3 bases from V and 4 bases from J, with 13 bases between. The CDR3 loop reads CSVEESAIGNTIYF. Written as DNA, the CDR3 is TGCAGCGTTGAGGAGTCGGCTATAGGAAACACCATATATTTT.

This clone was detected only a few times. The rearrangement joins TRBV2 to TRBJ1-5; D is perhaps TRBD1 (6 bases). CDR3 length equals 15 residues. V gave up 5 bases and J gave up 7 bases, with 18 bases separating them. Germline V gene sequence: CDR1 SNHLY, CDR2 FYNNEI. Here the CDR3 reads CASSSTGNPRQPQHF. CDR3 DNA sequence: TGTGCCAGCAGTTCTACAGGGAACCCTCGGCAGCCCCAGCATTTT.

This rearrangement joins TRBV11-2 to TRBJ2-1, with a tentative D call TRBD1 (6 bases). The CDR3 has 16 amino acids. In germline, CDR1 is SGHAT, CDR2 FQNNGV. With 3 bases removed from V and 0 bases from J, the gap between germline ends came to 12 bases. CDR3 protein: CASSLRQDSSYNEQFF. CDR3 bases: TGTGCCAGCAGCTTGCGCCAGGACAGCTCCTACAATGAGCAGTTCTTC.

The rearrangement uses TRBV11-1 and TRBJ2-5; no reliable D call. TRBJ2-7 explains the end of the DNA better; the J call may be wrong. Germline CDR1 and CDR2: SGHAT and FQDESV (reference sequence). The CDR3 sequence is 12 residues long. This CDR3 reads CASSSNFYEQYF. The CDR3 DNA follows: TGTGCCAGCAGCTCTAACTTCTACGAGCAGTACTTC.

This chain links TRBV13 with TRBJ1-2; 9 bases are a match to TRBD1. Germline CDR1 PRHDT, CDR2 FYEKMQ (reference sequence). Germline trimming cut 0 bases from V and 5 bases from J; bases unmatched to any gene: 4. CDR3 size: 15 residues. DNA for the CDR3: TGTGCCAGCAGCTTAGGGACAGGGGGATTTTATGGCTACACCTTC. Translation gives CASSLGTGGFYGYTF.

This rearrangement joins TRBV28 to TRBJ1-2; TRBD1 is a possible D gene (5 bases). Deletions cut 2 bases from V and 5 bases from J, with 12 bases between. The CDR3 has 14 amino acids. Germline CDR1 is MDHEN and CDR2 is SYDVKM. CDR3 nucleotide sequence: TGTGCCAGCAGTTTAGGGTGGCAGGGATATGGCTACACCTTC. Protein sequence: CASSLGWQGYGYTF.

The table lists this clone with a count of one. The CDR3 DNA follows: TGTGCCACCAGCAGAGATGTCGGGCCTCCCACAGATACGCAGTATTTT. Translated: CATSRDVGPPTDTQYF. This chain links TRBV15 with TRBJ2-3; D remains unclear. V was cut by 0 bases and J by 2 bases, with 12 bases left in between. CDR1 is LNHNV and CDR2 is YYDKDF in the germline V gene (reference sequence). The CDR3 spans 16 residues.

The chain combines TRBV7-6 with TRBJ2-5; 14 positions match TRBD2. Germline CDR1 is SGHVS and CDR2 is FNYEAQ. This CDR3 is 18 amino acids long. J lost 7 bases, V lost 5 bases, and 15 bases had no gene match. The CDR3 loop reads CASSQGLAGDSQEWTQYF. The CDR3 DNA is TGTGCCAGCAGCCAGGGACTAGCGGGGGACTCCCAAGAGTGGACCCAGTACTTC.

The CDR3 DNA follows: TGTGCCAGCAGTTTACGGGTAGGGACAGGGTCCAATGAGCAGTTCTTC. Amino acid sequence: CASSLRVGTGSNEQFF. The chain uses TRBV6-6 and TRBJ2-1; 9 nucleotides align to TRBD1. The CDR3 contains 16 residues. The germline V gene has CDR1 MNHNY and CDR2 SVGAGI (reference sequence). V dropped 4 bases and J dropped 6; count of bases not matched to a gene: 10.

The count of this clone is one. The V and J genes are TRBV6-6 and TRBJ1-5; no reliable D call. Per the germline V gene, CDR1 is MNHNY and CDR2 is SVGAGI (reference sequence). The CDR3 is 13 amino acids. Trimming removed 7 bases at V and 4 bases at J, with 11 bases between. Here the CDR3 reads CASTSVGNQPQHF. The CDR3 nucleotides are TGTGCCAGCACCTCCGTGGGGAATCAGCCCCAGCATTTT.

The V call is TRBV4-2, the J call TRBJ2-2; D perhaps matches TRBD1 (5 bases). Germline-derived CDR1 and CDR2 are LGHNA and YNFKEQ. The ends were cut back, 1 base at V and 4 bases at J, with 19 bases in the middle. The CDR3 runs 18 residues. The CDR3 is CASSQAGRARWATGELFF. In nucleotides, the CDR3 is TGTGCCAGCAGCCAAGCCGGCAGGGCTCGTTGGGCCACCGGGGAGCTGTTTTTT.

V usage is TRBV2 and J usage is TRBJ2-1; D possibly corresponds to TRBD1 (6 bases). The CDR3 runs to 11 residues. Germline values: CDR1 SNHLY, CDR2 FYNNEI. Trimming took 4 bases from V and 13 from J, leaving 11 bases between them. The CDR3 loop is CASSGNRVQFF. DNA for the CDR3: TGTGCCAGCAGTGGAAACAGGGTTCAGTTCTTC. The full variable domain, rest sourced from reference TRBV2 and TRBJ2-1, is EPEVTQTPSHQVTQMGQEVILRCVPISNHLYFYWYRQILGQKVEFLVSFYNNEISEKSEIFDDQFSVERPDGSNFTLKIRSTKLEDSAMYFCASSGNRVQFFGPGTRLTVL.

The chain has TRBV7-8 and TRBJ1-1; D not certain. Trimming left V 4 bases short and J 0 bases short, with 12 bases between. The CDR3 loop spans 15 amino acids. Germline values: CDR1 SGHVS, CDR2 FQNEAQ. For the CDR3, the DNA is TGTGCCAGCAGCTCGTCCGCCACCGTGAACACTGAAGCTTTCTTT. Encoded protein: CASSSSATVNTEAFF.

The chain recombines TRBV9 with TRBJ2-7; D call uncertain. The germline CDR1 and CDR2 sequences are SGDLS and YYNGEE. V shed 0 bases and J shed 5 bases, with 3 bases lying between them. The CDR3 loop spans 11 amino acids. Here the CDR3 DNA reads TGTGCCAGCAGCGTAGGTAACGAGCAGTACTTC. Translation gives CASSVGNEQYF.

The V and J genes are TRBV6-6 and TRBJ2-2; either TRBD1 or TRBD2 may fit D (5 bases each). Germline V CDR1 and CDR2: MNHNY, SVGAGI (reference sequence). Deletions cut 6 bases from V and 13 bases from J, with 15 bases between. The CDR3 extends over 12 amino acids. CDR3 DNA sequence: TGTGCCAGCAGCCACGGGGCCTACGGGCTGTTTTTT. It encodes CASSHGAYGLFF.

The gene calls are TRBV4-1 and TRBJ1-2; 8 bases are a match to TRBD1. CDR3 length: 16 residues. Trimming at V came to 2 bases and at J to 4 bases, leaving 9 bases not matched to a gene. Looked up from germline, CDR1 is MGHRA and CDR2 is YSYEKL. The CDR3 nucleotides are TGCGCCAGCAGCCAACTCCGACTGGGACAGGCCTATGGCTACACCTTC. Translated: CASSQLRLGQAYGYTF.

The genes are TRBV18 and TRBJ1-5, with D perhaps TRBD1 (5 bases). Trimming cost V 0 bases and J 1 base, with 16 bases left between them. The length of the CDR3 is 18 residues. CDR1 and CDR2 (germline): KGHSH, LQKENI. CDR3 nucleotides: TGTGCCAGCTCACCACCCAGCAGGGCCTCCGGGAGCAATCAGCCCCAGCATTTT. Its translation is CASSPPSRASGSNQPQHF.

On this clone itself: At one end, the junction sequence differs from germline, possibly due to a read error. The rearrangement links TRBV20-1 to TRBJ2-5; the D is unclear. CDR1 DFQATT and CDR2 SNEGSKA come from the germline V gene (reference sequence). The CDR3 totals 11 residues. In DNA, the CDR3 is TGCAGTGCTAGAGAATTTGAGAGCCAGTACTTC. Translated: CSAREFESQYF.

The rearrangement links TRBV7-5 to TRBJ2-7; the table gives TRBD2 as D, unverified against the DNA. TRBV7-5 is recorded as a pseudogene. The CDR3 consists of 18 residues. DNA of the CDR3: TGTGCCAGAAGCGGAAGGGGTAGCGGGATACATAGCTCCTACGAGCAGTACTTC. It codes for CARSGRGSGIHSSYEQYF.

This chain's CDR3 is CSVETGTGYNEQFF. In DNA, the CDR3 is TGCAGCGTTGAGACCGGGACCGGCTACAATGAGCAGTTCTTC. The rearrangement joins TRBV29-1 to TRBJ2-1, with D perhaps given as TRBD1 or TRBD2 (5 bases each). Germline lookup yields CDR1 SQVTM and CDR2 ANQGSEA. The length of the CDR3 is 14 residues. V was trimmed by 3 bases and J by 3 bases, leaving 12 bases between them.

This rearrangement joins TRBV18 to TRBJ2-5; a possible D gene is TRBD2 (6 bases). Germline assignment: CDR1 KGHSH and CDR2 LQKENI. The CDR3 consists of 15 residues. V was pared by 4 bases and J by 1 base, with 13 bases between. The CDR3 reads CASSQAGSPQETQYF. The CDR3 DNA is TGTGCCAGCTCACAAGCCGGGAGTCCCCAAGAGACCCAGTACTTC.

The chain employs TRBV4-1 and TRBJ2-2; TRBD1 matches at 7 bases. The CDR3 totals 15 residues. The trim removed 2 bases at V and 6 bases at J, leaving 6 bases unmatched. The germline V gene has CDR1 MGHRA and CDR2 YSYEKL. The CDR3 region has the DNA TGCGCCAGCAGCCAAAAAAGGGGGCGATCCGGGGAGCTGTTTTTT. It yields the protein CASSQKRGRSGELFF.

This rearrangement joins TRBV7-9 to TRBJ2-1, with unresolved D. With 2 bases removed from V and 8 bases from J, the gap between germline ends came to 10 bases. The germline CDR1 and CDR2 sequences are SEHNR and FQNEAQ (reference sequence). This CDR3 comprises 13 residues. Here the CDR3 DNA reads TGTGCCAGCAGCTTACCTATAGAGGATGAGCAGTTCTTC. As protein: CASSLPIEDEQFF.

The V gene is TRBV28, the J gene TRBJ2-3; tentatively, D is TRBD1 (6 bases). Trimming cost V 6 bases and J 5 bases, with 21 bases left between them. This CDR3 has 16 amino acids. The germline gives CDR1 MDHEN, CDR2 SYDVKM. CDR3 coding DNA: TGTGCCAGCAGCATACTCGACAGGCCACCAGGAGATACGCAGTATTTT. Amino acids: CASSILDRPPGDTQYF.